This T cell receptor beta chain emerged from a study of OX40 agonist ivuxolimab in advanced cancers. Across the whole study: The diagnoses of dose-escalation patients were hepatocellular carcinoma, melanoma, renal cell or head and neck cancer.

The study's findings and limits: Partial responders dosed at 0.1-3.0 mg/kg displayed clonal expansion ranking among the lowest. There was clonal expansion of CD4+ and CD8+ blood T cells by week 6 at 0.1 to 3.0 mg/kg.

This clone has more than one count but fewer than ten. What it binds is not known. The CDR3 is made up of 13 amino acids. Trimming stripped 3 bases from V and 0 bases from J, with 3 bases between. CDR1 and CDR2 from the germline V gene are MNHEY and SMNVEV (reference sequence). Clones were sequenced by immunoSEQ multiplex PCR, and TCRdb holds only the in-frame ones, with some missing. The data show some 40,000 clones, 70% to 80% seen once. The receptor's source is an adult with an advanced solid tumor such as melanoma, head and neck, liver or kidney cancer. The chain recombines TRBV27 with TRBJ1-5; D uncertain. The sample in question was CD4+ or CD8+ T cells sorted from blood, obtained in a trial of the OX40 agonist ivuxolimab. CDR3: CASSFYSNQPQHF. CDR3 DNA sequence: TGTGCCAGCAGTTTTTATAGCAATCAGCCCCAGCATTTT.